Presented here are 9 T cell receptor beta chains from one specimen sequenced in a study of T cell responses to AZD1222 COVID-19 vaccine. Repertoires were generated with immunoSEQ multiplex PCR, while TCRdb's copy carries only in-frame clones and drops some. This table has around 140,000 clones, over 85% appearing once. The sequences come from peripheral blood, collected on day 0 of AZD1222 vaccination. These receptors were collected from an adult in good health.

V usage is TRBV6-1 and J usage is TRBJ1-1, with TRBD1 as a possible D gene (5 bases). Germline CDR1 MNHNS, CDR2 SASEGT. The length of the CDR3 is 15 residues. The V end lost 3 bases, the J end lost 2 bases, and 13 bases lay between the germline ends. CDR3 sequence: CASSESRTYNTEAFF. The CDR3 coding sequence is TGTGCCAGCAGTGAGTCCCGGACATACAACACTGAAGCTTTCTTT.

The CDR3 DNA reads TGTGCCAGCAGCCCTGGGACAGGGGTCGATCAGCCCCAGCATTTT. It translates to CASSPGTGVDQPQHF. The chain carries TRBV7-9 and TRBJ1-5, with 10 nucleotides matching TRBD1. Per germline, CDR1 SEHNR and CDR2 FQNEAQ (reference sequence). The CDR3 has 15 amino acids. J gave up 5 bases and V 5 bases, and 6 bases lay outside the gene matches.

The chain recombines TRBV2 with TRBJ1-2; no clear D. The germline V gene has CDR1 SNHLY and CDR2 FYNNEI. V was shortened by 3 bases and J by 2 bases, with 16 bases between the two germline ends. CDR3 length equals 16 residues. CDR3 sequence: CASSEFGGRRNYGYTF. CDR3 in DNA: TGTGCCAGCAGTGAGTTTGGCGGCAGGCGAAACTATGGCTACACCTTC. Based on the CDR3 plus reference TRBV2 and TRBJ1-2, the full variable domain is EPEVTQTPSHQVTQMGQEVILRCVPISNHLYFYWYRQILGQKVEFLVSFYNNEISEKSEIFDDQFSVERPDGSNFTLKIRSTKLEDSAMYFCASSEFGGRRNYGYTFGSGTRLTVV.

The V and J genes are TRBV7-9 and TRBJ2-7, with 7 bases lining up with TRBD1. CDR3 length equals 14 residues. With 5 bases clipped from V and 0 bases from J, the junction kept 4 bases outside the gene matches. Germline CDR1 SEHNR, CDR2 FQNEAQ (reference sequence). The CDR3 DNA is TGTGCCAGCAGCCCCGGGACAGACTCCTACGAGCAGTACTTC. This codes for CASSPGTDSYEQYF. The full variable domain, in which reference TRBV7-9 and TRBJ2-7 provide the parts outside the CDR3, is DTGVSQNPRHKITKRGQNVTFRCDPISEHNRLYWYRQTLGQGPEFLTYFQNEAQLEKSRLLSDRFSAERPKGSFSTLEIQRTEQGDSAMYLCASSPGTDSYEQYFGPGTRLTVT.

The chain has TRBV10-1 and TRBJ2-1, with 8 bases fitting TRBD2. With V trimmed by 4 bases and J by 5 bases, 4 bases remained unmatched. This CDR3 contains 14 residues. Germline CDR1 reads WNHNN; CDR2 reads SYGVQD (reference sequence). CDR3: CASSGAGVHNEQFF. The CDR3 nucleotides read TGCGCCAGCAGTGGAGCGGGGGTCCACAATGAGCAGTTCTTC.

The chain combines TRBV6-5 with TRBJ2-2; 8 bases fit TRBD2. This CDR3 is built from 14 residues. Germline values: CDR1 MNHEY, CDR2 SVGAGI. Trimming removed 10 bases from V and 11 bases from J; junction bases left unmatched: 15. CDR3 bases: TGTGCCACACGAAGGACTAGCCCCGTGGTAGAGCTGTTTTTT. It yields the protein CATRRTSPVVELFF.

This CDR3 reads CASSVNTEAFF. The CDR3 DNA reads TGTGCCAGCAGCGTAAACACTGAAGCTTTCTTT. The gene calls are TRBV5-6 and TRBJ1-1; D is uncertain. Deletions cut 4 bases from V and 2 bases from J, with 3 bases between. CDR3 length equals 11 residues. The germline gives CDR1 SGHDT, CDR2 YYEEEE.

The rearrangement links TRBV19 to TRBJ1-5; D call uncertain. CDR1 is LNHDA and CDR2 is SQIVND in the germline V gene (reference sequence). The CDR3 runs to 17 residues. Between the trimmed V and J ends, which lost 3 bases and 4 bases, there was a span of 19 bases. In DNA, the CDR3 is TGTGCCAGTAGTATTTGGCCGCCGGAGAGTCCGAATCAGCCCCAGCATTTT. This gives the protein CASSIWPPESPNQPQHF.

This chain links TRBV7-9 with TRBJ1-1; no reliable D call. Germline V gene data show CDR1 as SEHNR and CDR2 as FQNEAQ (reference sequence). The CDR3 covers 13 residues. The V end was cut by 5 bases, the J end by 0 bases, with 7 bases between. Here the CDR3 reads CASSRPMNTEAFF. The CDR3 DNA follows: TGTGCCAGCAGCCGCCCCATGAACACTGAAGCTTTCTTT.